The T cell receptor beta chain described here comes from a study of T cells in Graves' hyperthyroidism and ophthalmopathy. CDR3 length: 15 amino acids. The V gene end was trimmed by 7 bases and the J gene end by 4 bases; junction bases not matched to a gene: 8. The germline V gene encodes CDR1 DFQATT and CDR2 SNEGSKA (reference sequence). Researchers amplified the TCR beta CDR3 regions from RNA transcripts. In the first-round RT-PCR of the TCR CDR3, the HTBI primer set was used. MiXCR, run by TCRdb on the multiplex PCR reads, gives a single entry per CDR3 protein. The top ten hold approximately 7.2% of the sample, which has 660,000 or so distinct CDR3 sequences, 45% seen once.

The gene calls are TRBV20-1 and TRBJ2-5; 14 nucleotides agree with TRBD2. The source of this sequence is an adult man with Graves' disease, either hyperthyroidism or ophthalmopathy (not recorded which). The sample comprised peripheral blood or thyroid tissue (not recorded which). Here the CDR3 DNA reads TGCAGTGGGGCTCCGACTAGCGGGGGGGCAGAGACCCAGTACTTC. Translated, it gives CSGAPTSGGAETQYF.